This note documents a single T cell receptor beta chain sequence. No antigen is known for it. There are no base qualities to consult, and no much larger clone falls within one base. This sample was included in a study of T cells in tuberculosis (dated by TCRdb to about 2018). At the level of the whole study: The study combined CD1B tetramers and high-throughput TCR immunosequencing to characterize T cells specific for the mycobacterial lipid antigen glucose monomycolate (GMM). In a South African clinical cohort, IGRA-negative adolescents, IGRA-positive adolescents with latent tuberculosis and adults with active tuberculosis were compared, with under 13 people in each group. PBMC from active tuberculosis patients were archived either before standard anti-tuberculosis treatment began or within 7 days of its start.

What this sample's time point label stands for: new active TB diagnosis, blood taken before or within 7 days of starting treatment. Active tuberculosis patients were HIV-seronegative South African adults aged 18 years or older with a new diagnosis. Confirmation of active tuberculosis came from positive sputum smear microscopy and/or a positive M. tuberculosis culture. Immunosequencing of unsorted cryopreserved PBMC covered, on average, approximately 100,000 T cells per clinical donor. CDR1 and CDR2, per the germline V gene, are SGHTA and FQGTGA. V loses 0 bases at its end and J loses 10 bases; junction bases beyond the gene matches: 6. The CDR3 holds 14 amino acids from the cysteine to the phenylalanine. Just the 42-base CDR3 DNA is kept, in frame starting at base 1. Broader findings and caveats from the paper: Clinical samples were selected based on which cryopreserved specimens were available, and the active tuberculosis cases were adults whereas the controls were adolescents. Compared with IGRA-negative controls, TCR-alpha repertoires from active tuberculosis had smaller mean NN-distances to GMM-specific TCRs, which suggests clonal expansion of these TCRs. Using GEM motif frequencies, a classifier achieved approximately 72% accuracy, whereas a classifier built on the diverse GMM-specific repertoire got to 87% accuracy (AUROC around 0.9). Smaller NN-distances were partly driven by shorter CDR3-alpha lengths in active tuberculosis patients, and statistical significance was not reached for the TCR-beta difference.

The immunoSEQ multiplex PCR assay was used to generate TCR libraries, with TCR-beta and/or TCR-alpha/delta assays applied to each sample. The amplified TCR libraries were sequenced on the Illumina high-throughput platform. The published analysis was carried out like this. Clustering and dimensionality reduction relied on pairwise TCRdist distances among GMM-specific receptors from T cells that were either sorted ex vivo or expanded in vitro. The score assigned to each clinical repertoire was mean NN-distance, meaning the average TCRdist to the nearest 10% of tetramer-positive reference sequences. To compute GEM TCR motif frequency, the fraction of unique TCRs matching known GEM sequences by V/J usage and CDR3 length was calculated. Linear discriminant analysis with leave-one-out cross-validation, implemented in scikit-learn, was used to classify active tuberculosis. This is the immuneACCESS table as TCRdb keeps it, with only in-frame sequences that have V and J called. A part of the clones is gone; compared with another copy, unresolved V genes explain less than half, and the rest is unexplained. Clone size and V and J calls were adopted from that table, with D and trimming inferred from the DNA. The sample contains 25,000 to 35,000 clones, more than 70% of them found a single time. About 5% of the sample goes to the ten largest clones.

This receptor was identified in an adult with tuberculosis. The starting material was PBMCs, obtained at tuberculosis diagnosis. This chain joins TRBV7-3 to TRBJ2-1; 7 junctional bases match TRBD2. The nucleotide sequence reads TGTGCCAGCAGCTTAACCGGGACTAATTACGAGCAGTTCTTC. Its protein is CASSLTGTNYEQFF.